The TCR beta chain described here comes from a study of T cell responses to AZD1222 COVID-19 vaccine. This clone showed up just once. The length of the CDR3 is 13 residues. Trimming removed 4 bases from V and 4 bases from J, with 7 bases in between. Germline V gives CDR1 LGHNA, CDR2 YSLEER. Data came from immunoSEQ multiplex PCR; TCRdb stores just in-frame clones and leaves some out. The table records approximately 150,000 clones, 80% to 95% of them present only once. The sequencing here drew on peripheral blood, taken 28 days after the second AZD1222 dose. The gene calls are TRBV4-3 and TRBJ1-4; tentatively, D is TRBD1 (5 bases). The sequence came from an adult who received the AZD1222 COVID-19 vaccine. The CDR3 region has the DNA TGCGCCAGCAGCCCGGGGGGTAATGAAAAACTGTTTTTT. This translates into CASSPGGNEKLFF.